The 32 T cell receptor beta chains in this list originate from one sample, sequenced in a study of T cell repertoires in cytomegalovirus infection. TCRdb reprocessed the reads via MiXCR and lists one record per CDR3 protein. The sample carries hundreds of thousands of distinct CDR3 sequences, more than 8% recorded once. The specimen was PBMCs. The receptor set was obtained from a human donor in good health (CMV status not recorded). Some clones in this sample may be carry-over from other donors' samples.

This clonotype was counted ten times or more. The chain couples TRBV7-8 to TRBJ2-7; 8 bases align to TRBD1. Germline assignment: CDR1 SGHVS and CDR2 FQNEAQ. This CDR3 is 18 amino acids long. Trimming took 5 bases from V and 0 from J; bases not matched to a gene: 15. The CDR3 DNA sequence: TGTGCCAGCAGCCCTTCAAGGCCGACAGGGGCCGTCTCCTACGAGCAGTACTTC. The encoded protein is CASSPSRPTGAVSYEQYF.

This clonotype was counted ten times or more. V gene TRBV7-2 combines with J gene TRBJ2-3; unclear D gene. Trimming pared 1 base from V and 3 bases from J, leaving 5 bases between. CDR3 length: 13 amino acids. CDR1 is SGHTA and CDR2 is FQGNSA in the germline V gene. As DNA, the CDR3 is TGTGCCAGCAGCTTAGTGCAGACAGATACGCAGTATTTT. Translating it yields CASSLVQTDTQYF.

The V and J genes are TRBV10-3 and TRBJ1-5; weak D call: TRBD1 (5 bases). The CDR3 is 17 amino acids. Trimming left V 0 bases short and J 5 bases short, with 17 bases between. Germline CDR1 ENHRY, CDR2 SYGVKD. The CDR3, as DNA: TGTGCCATCAGTGAGTCAGAGGGCAGGGCGATGGATCAGCCCCAGCATTTT. Translating gives CAISESEGRAMDQPQHF.

At least ten counts were recorded for this clonotype. V gene TRBV7-8 combines with J gene TRBJ1-1; maybe TRBD1 (5 bases). V shed 4 bases and J shed 3 bases, with 18 bases lying between them. Germline-derived CDR1 and CDR2 are SGHVS and FQNEAQ. This CDR3 comprises 16 residues. In DNA, the CDR3 is TGTGCCAGCAGCTCCCATTTAGAGGGACGCGACACTGAAGCTTTCTTT. This encodes CASSSHLEGRDTEAFF. The full variable domain, its missing parts supplied by reference TRBV7-8 and TRBJ1-1, is GAGVSQSPRYKVAKRGQDVALRCDPISGHVSLFWYQQALGQGPEFLTYFQNEAQLDKSGLPSDRFFAERPEGSVSTLKIQRTQQEDSAVYLCASSSHLEGRDTEAFFGQGTRLTVV.

V gene TRBV4-3 combines with J gene TRBJ2-2; D is possibly TRBD2 (5 bases). Germline V CDR1 and CDR2: LGHNA, YSLEER. V was shortened by 3 bases and J by 7 bases, with 9 bases between the two germline ends. The CDR3 spans 13 residues. The CDR3 loop reads CASSQTTLGELFF. The CDR3 coding sequence is TGCGCCAGCAGCCAGACTACCCTCGGGGAGCTGTTTTTT.

CDR3 DNA sequence: TGTGCCAGCAGCTCATCCGGGACTAGCGGGAGTTTGCAGTATTTT. It encodes CASSSSGTSGSLQYF. The rearrangement joins TRBV7-2 to TRBJ2-3; 14 nucleotides match TRBD2. The junction had 8 bases not matched to a gene; V was cut back by 4 bases and J by 11 bases. The CDR3 has 15 residues. Germline V gene lookup returns CDR1 SGHTA and CDR2 FQGNSA.

Ten or more counts support this clonotype. This chain joins TRBV6-2 or TRBV6-3 and TRBJ2-1; a weak D match, TRBD2 (7 bases). Trimming took 2 bases from V and 3 from J, leaving 17 bases between them. The CDR3 has 17 residues. Germline lookup yields CDR1 MNHEY and CDR2 SVGEGT. Here the CDR3 reads CASSYPSRGLDYNEQFF. The CDR3 DNA sequence: TGTGCCAGCAGTTACCCCTCGCGGGGGCTCGACTACAATGAGCAGTTCTTC.

The rearrangement uses TRBV10-3 and TRBJ2-1; D is uncertain. V lost 0 bases and J 12 bases, leaving 21 bases between the germline ends. CDR1 ENHRY and CDR2 SYGVKD come from the germline V gene. The CDR3 is 16 residues long. The CDR3 DNA follows: TGTGCCATCAGTGAGTCTACAGCTGCTAAGGGCCGAGGGCAGTTCTTC. It translates to CAISESTAAKGRGQFF.

The table lists this clonotype with a few counts. The V and J genes are TRBV7-2 and TRBJ1-6, with D possibly being TRBD1 (5 bases). Germline V gene lookup returns CDR1 SGHTA and CDR2 FQGNSA. The germline V and J ends were trimmed by 3 bases and 6 bases, with 12 bases remaining between them. There are 15 residues in the CDR3. This CDR3 reads CASSFKAGSNSPLHF. CDR3 DNA sequence: TGTGCCAGCAGCTTTAAGGCAGGGAGTAATTCACCCCTCCACTTT.

The rearrangement uses TRBV30 and TRBJ1-4; D perhaps matches TRBD1 (6 bases). This CDR3 has 15 residues. V was shortened by 2 bases and J by 9 bases, with 19 bases between the two germline ends. Germline V gene sequence: CDR1 GTSNPN, CDR2 SVGIG (reference sequence). CDR3 sequence: CAWSPAALTGQKLFF. In DNA form, the CDR3 reads TGTGCCTGGAGTCCCGCGGCCTTGACAGGACAAAAACTGTTTTTT.

This clonotype has ten or more counts. The chain has TRBV6-1 and TRBJ2-3, with D possibly TRBD2 on 6 matching bases. From germline, CDR1 is MNHNS and CDR2 SASEGT. Deletions cut 5 bases from V and 5 bases from J, with 14 bases between. This CDR3 is 14 amino acids long. CDR3 residues: CASSRDGRGDTQYF. CDR3 DNA: TGTGCCAGCAGTCGGGACGGGCGGGGAGATACGCAGTATTTT.

In its sample, this clonotype was seen a few times. The chain carries TRBV25-1 and TRBJ1-1; D is ambiguous. The CDR3 spans 13 residues. Germline values: CDR1 MGHDK, CDR2 SYGVNS. V lost 1 base and J lost 2, with 5 bases in between. CDR3 in amino acids: CASSEWVNTEAFF. CDR3 DNA: TGTGCCAGCAGTGAATGGGTTAACACTGAAGCTTTCTTT. Supplemented by reference TRBV25-1 and TRBJ1-1, the full variable domain reads EADIYQTPRYLVIGTGKKITLECSQTMGHDKMYWYQQDPGMELHLIHYSYGVNSTEKGDLSSESTVSRIRTEHFPLTLESARPSHTSQYLCASSEWVNTEAFFGQGTRLTVV.

This clonotype was counted many times. The genes are TRBV7-2 and TRBJ1-1; unclear D gene. V lost 1 base and J 10 bases, leaving 7 bases between the germline ends. CDR3 size: 11 residues. CDR1 SGHTA and CDR2 FQGNSA come from the germline V gene. This CDR3 reads CASSLDRGAFF. As DNA, the CDR3 is TGTGCCAGCAGCTTAGACCGAGGAGCTTTCTTT. The full variable domain, with the rest looked up from reference TRBV7-2 and TRBJ1-1, is GAGVSQSPSNKVTEKGKDVELRCDPISGHTALYWYRQSLGQGLEFLIYFQGNSAPDKSGLPSDRFSAERTGGSVSTLTIQRTQQEDSAVYLCASSLDRGAFFGQGTRLTVV.

This clonotype was picked up a small number of times. The rearrangement joins TRBV7-6 to TRBJ2-1; 8 nucleotides align to TRBD2. The CDR3 has 16 residues. CDR1 is SGHVS, CDR2 FNYEAQ, per germline. Trimming removed 4 bases from V and 12 bases from J; junction bases left unmatched: 17. In DNA, the CDR3 is TGTGCCAGCAGCTCACGAGCGGGAGTCCCCTCGAGCGGGCAGTTCTTC. Its protein is CASSSRAGVPSSGQFF. The full variable domain, with the rest looked up from reference TRBV7-6 and TRBJ2-1, is GAGVSQSPRYKVTKRGQDVALRCDPISGHVSLYWYRQALGQGPEFLTYFNYEAQQDKSGLPNDRFSAERPEGSISTLTIQRTEQRDSAMYRCASSSRAGVPSSGQFFGPGTRLTVL.

This clonotype was seen ten or more times. V and J are TRBV6-5 and TRBJ1-1; D gene unclear. Trimming shortened V by 4 bases and J by 3 bases, and 15 bases separated the two germline ends. The germline CDR1 and CDR2 sequences are MNHEY and SVGAGI. This CDR3 is built from 15 residues. The CDR3 here is CASSSHNKDYTEAFF. CDR3 bases: TGTGCCAGCAGTTCCCACAACAAGGACTACACTGAAGCTTTCTTT.

With respect to this clonotype: A clone one base away is much larger, so this may be a read error. The chain uses TRBV12-3 or TRBV12-4 and TRBJ2-1; the match to TRBD2 covers 9 bases. CDR3 length: 22 amino acids. Written as DNA, the CDR3 is TGTGCCAGCAGTTTAGACCCCCTCTGGAGAGCGGGGGGTCGAAGCTCCTACAGTGAGCAGTTCTTC. As protein: CASSLDPLWRAGGRSSYSEQFF.

This clonotype was observed many times. DNA of the CDR3: TGTGCCAGCAGCGCGACAGGGACGGTTGTCGTTTCACCCCTCCACTTT. Translation: CASSATGTVVVSPLHF. The chain combines TRBV7-2 with TRBJ1-6; the match to TRBD1 covers 7 bases. Trimming took 5 bases from V and 9 from J; bases not matched to a gene: 13. There are 16 residues in the CDR3. CDR1 is SGHTA, CDR2 FQGNSA, per germline.

This clonotype was observed at least ten times. The chain recombines TRBV7-2 with TRBJ2-4; D call uncertain. Per the germline V gene, CDR1 is SGHTA and CDR2 is FQGNSA. The CDR3 totals 17 residues. V was trimmed by 4 bases and J by 0 bases, leaving 16 bases between them. CDR3 loop: CASSSFSSSLAKNIQYF. In DNA form, the CDR3 reads TGTGCCAGCAGCTCCTTTAGTTCCTCCTTAGCCAAAAACATTCAGTACTTC.

This rearrangement joins TRBV6-1 to TRBJ2-1; TRBD2 matches at 8 bases. This CDR3 region has 15 residues. Germline V gene sequence: CDR1 MNHNS, CDR2 SASEGT. J lost 7 bases, V lost 2 bases, and 7 bases had no gene match. The CDR3 here is CASSELTGGPNEQFF. Here the CDR3 DNA reads TGTGCCAGCAGTGAACTAACGGGGGGGCCAAATGAGCAGTTCTTC.

This clonotype was seen at least ten times. This chain uses TRBV7-6 with TRBJ1-3; D may be TRBD1 (5 bases). Germline assignment: CDR1 SGHVS and CDR2 FNYEAQ. The CDR3 sequence is 16 residues long. Trimming cost V 4 bases and J 0 bases, with 13 bases left between them. The CDR3 protein is CASSSGGRGSGNTIYF. CDR3 DNA: TGTGCCAGCAGCTCCGGGGGAAGGGGCTCTGGAAACACCATATATTTT.

This clonotype was seen at least ten times. The chain combines TRBV6-1 with TRBJ2-3; 11 positions agree with TRBD2. The trim removed 7 bases at V and 3 bases at J, leaving 9 bases unmatched. CDR3 length: 16 residues. The germline V gene encodes CDR1 MNHNS and CDR2 SASEGT. CDR3 amino acids: CASTDPGTSGTDTQYF. The CDR3 nucleotides read TGTGCCAGCACCGACCCCGGGACTAGCGGTACAGATACGCAGTATTTT.

Many counts were recorded for this clonotype. The genes are TRBV7-2 and TRBJ2-2; 14 bases line up with TRBD2. V shed 5 bases, J shed 5 bases, and the junction held 4 bases outside the gene matches. The germline V gene has CDR1 SGHTA and CDR2 FQGNSA. The CDR3 loop spans 16 amino acids. This CDR3 is CASSDGLAGGTGELFF. CDR3 nucleotides: TGTGCCAGCAGCGACGGACTAGCGGGGGGAACCGGGGAGCTGTTTTTT.

V and J are TRBV27 and TRBJ2-7; weak D call: TRBD1 (6 bases). CDR1 is MNHEY and CDR2 is SMNVEV in the germline V gene (reference sequence). Trimming left V 2 bases short and J 11 bases short, with 16 bases between. CDR3 length: 13 residues. The CDR3 is CASSLNPLGAEYF. The CDR3 coding sequence is TGTGCCAGCAGTTTAAATCCCTTGGGGGCGGAGTACTTC.

This clonotype has ten or more counts. V and J are TRBV12-3 or TRBV12-4 and TRBJ2-5; D assignment may be TRBD1 or TRBD2 (6 bases each). The length of the CDR3 is 14 residues. V lost 2 bases and J 4 bases, leaving 11 bases between the germline ends. CDR3 in amino acids: CASSLSGAGETQYF. Here the CDR3 DNA reads TGTGCCAGCAGTTTATCGGGGGCTGGAGAGACCCAGTACTTC.

This clonotype showed up many times. The chain uses TRBV15 and TRBJ1-6; no definite D call. Trimming pared 0 bases from V and 6 bases from J, leaving 15 bases between. The CDR3 is 17 residues long. Looked up from germline, CDR1 is LNHNV and CDR2 is YYDKDF (reference sequence). The CDR3 DNA reads as TGTGCCACCAGCAGAGATAACTGGGAGGGCATTAATTCACCCCTCCACTTT. Translated, it gives CATSRDNWEGINSPLHF.

This clonotype was found many times. The chain is built from TRBV7-9 and TRBJ1-4; D gene unclear. With 1 base removed from V and 7 bases from J, the gap between germline ends came to 13 bases. Germline V gene data show CDR1 as SEHNR and CDR2 as FQNEAQ (reference sequence). There are 15 residues in the CDR3. DNA for the CDR3: TGTGCCAGCAGCTTAGTTCTGGGTGATGGTGAAAAACTGTTTTTT. Amino acids: CASSLVLGDGEKLFF.

The V call is TRBV19, the J call TRBJ2-1; 16 nucleotides match TRBD2. Germline loops: CDR1 LNHDA, CDR2 SQIVND (reference sequence). The CDR3 has 20 amino acids. V trimming: 7 bases; J trimming: 4 bases; junction bases outside the gene matches: 16. For the CDR3, the DNA is TGTGCCAGTACCCGCGGATCCCCGGGACTAGCGGGAGGGGGGTACAATGAGCAGTTCTTC. Protein: CASTRGSPGLAGGGYNEQFF.

This clonotype was counted a few times. The V and J genes are TRBV2 and TRBJ2-2, with 11 bases that match TRBD1. J gave up 4 bases and V 6 bases, and 7 bases lay outside the gene matches. The length of the CDR3 is 16 residues. Germline CDR1 is SNHLY and CDR2 is FYNNEI. CDR3 bases: TGTGCCAGCAGACCGCCGGGACAGGGGGGCACCGGGGAGCTGTTTTTT. Protein: CASRPPGQGGTGELFF.

This clonotype was counted ten times or more. V usage is TRBV28 and J usage is TRBJ2-7, with 15 bases identical to TRBD2. Germline CDR1 reads MDHEN; CDR2 reads SYDVKM. The CDR3 covers 16 residues. Trimming cost V 6 bases and J 3 bases; bases outside gene matches: 6. The CDR3 region is CASSLGLAGGFYEQYF. The CDR3 DNA is TGTGCCAGCAGCCTGGGACTAGCGGGAGGTTTCTACGAGCAGTACTTC. The full variable domain, in which reference TRBV28 and TRBJ2-7 provide the parts outside the CDR3, is DVKVTQSSRYLVKRTGEKVFLECVQDMDHENMFWYRQDPGLGLRLIYFSYDVKMKEKGDIPEGYSVSREKKERFSLILESASTNQTSMYLCASSLGLAGGFYEQYFGPGTRLTVT.

This clonotype was seen ten or more times. The chain employs TRBV12-3 or TRBV12-4 and TRBJ1-2; maybe TRBD1 (5 bases). Trimming pared 6 bases from V and 14 bases from J, leaving 19 bases between. CDR3 length equals 12 residues. As DNA, the CDR3 is TGTGCCAGCAGGGGGGATGGTCAGTGGTTGACCTTC. Its protein product is CASRGDGQWLTF.

This clonotype appeared many times. The rearrangement joins TRBV7-2 to TRBJ1-1; D gene ambiguous. From germline, CDR1 is SGHTA and CDR2 FQGNSA. The CDR3 loop spans 13 amino acids. The V and J ends lost 5 bases and 3 bases respectively, with 10 bases between them. As DNA, the CDR3 is TGTGCCAGCAGCCTGGGGATTTACACTGAAGCTTTCTTT. Translation gives CASSLGIYTEAFF.

This clonotype was seen a few times. The chain is built from TRBV19 and TRBJ2-1, with 14 bases identical to TRBD2. CDR1 is LNHDA and CDR2 is SQIVND in the germline V gene (reference sequence). J gave up 7 bases and V 5 bases, and 10 bases lay outside the gene matches. The CDR3 is 17 amino acids. The CDR3 DNA is TGTGCCAGTAGTGGGCGACTAGCGGGAGGGCCAAGGAATGAGCAGTTCTTC. It yields the protein CASSGRLAGGPRNEQFF. The whole variable domain, filled in from reference TRBV19 and TRBJ2-1, reads DGGITQSPKYLFRKEGQNVTLSCEQNLNHDAMYWYRQDPGQGLRLIYYSQIVNDFQKGDIAEGYSVSREKKESFPLTVTSAQKNPTAFYLCASSGRLAGGPRNEQFFGPGTRLTVL.